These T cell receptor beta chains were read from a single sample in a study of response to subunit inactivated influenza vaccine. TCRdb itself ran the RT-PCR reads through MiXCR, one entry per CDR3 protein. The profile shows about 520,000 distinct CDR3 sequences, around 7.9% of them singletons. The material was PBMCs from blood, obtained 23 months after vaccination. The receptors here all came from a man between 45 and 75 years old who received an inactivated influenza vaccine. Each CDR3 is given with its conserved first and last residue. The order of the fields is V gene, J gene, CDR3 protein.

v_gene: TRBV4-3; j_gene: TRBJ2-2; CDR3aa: CASSQDFRGPGELFF
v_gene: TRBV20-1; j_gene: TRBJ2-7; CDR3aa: CSARDLEREYEQYF
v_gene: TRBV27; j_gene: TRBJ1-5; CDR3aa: CASSDGSNSNQPQHF
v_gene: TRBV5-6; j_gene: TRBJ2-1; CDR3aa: CASSSGLAGSFEQFF
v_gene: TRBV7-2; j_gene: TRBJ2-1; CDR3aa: CASSLEGYSYNEQFF
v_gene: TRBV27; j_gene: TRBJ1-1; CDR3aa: CASRSRTGSGWTEAFF
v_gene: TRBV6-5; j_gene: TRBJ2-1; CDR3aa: CASSYPTTDRVNNEQFF
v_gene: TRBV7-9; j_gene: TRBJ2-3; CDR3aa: CASSSITSGSTDTQYF
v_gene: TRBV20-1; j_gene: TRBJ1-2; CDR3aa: CSARETLYGYTF
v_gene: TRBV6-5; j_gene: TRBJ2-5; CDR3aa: CASSYSQGDRQETQYF
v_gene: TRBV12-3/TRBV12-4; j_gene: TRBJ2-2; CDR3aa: CAVRDRGRGGELFF
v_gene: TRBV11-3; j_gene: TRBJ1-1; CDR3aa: CASSLDCIGRKNTEAFF
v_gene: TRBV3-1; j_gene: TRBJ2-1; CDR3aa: CASSGLGAGNEQFF
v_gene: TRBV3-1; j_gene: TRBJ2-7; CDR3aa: CTSSQVGSRYEQHF
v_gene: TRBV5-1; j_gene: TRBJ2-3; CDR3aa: CASSLARGLISSSDTQYF
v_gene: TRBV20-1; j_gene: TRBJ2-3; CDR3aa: CSARNERTSDTQYF
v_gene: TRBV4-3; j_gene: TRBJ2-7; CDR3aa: CASSQELYYEQYF
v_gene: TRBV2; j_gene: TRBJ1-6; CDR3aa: CASSGRLRGGSPLHF
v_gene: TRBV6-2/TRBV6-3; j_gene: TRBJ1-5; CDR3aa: CASNDRVEHPQHF
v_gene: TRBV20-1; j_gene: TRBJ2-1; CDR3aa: CSASPLAGAYNEQFF
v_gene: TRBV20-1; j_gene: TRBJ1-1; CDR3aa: CSARGASLPGGTEAFF
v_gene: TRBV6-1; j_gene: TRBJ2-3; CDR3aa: CASRGTWSDTQYF
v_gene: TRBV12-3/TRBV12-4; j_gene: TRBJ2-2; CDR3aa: CASSFGAGGELFF
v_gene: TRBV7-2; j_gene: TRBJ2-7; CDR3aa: CASEAVAGSYEQYF
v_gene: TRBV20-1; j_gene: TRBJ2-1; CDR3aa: CSATLAPIHNEQFF
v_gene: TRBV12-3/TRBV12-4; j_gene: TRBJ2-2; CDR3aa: CASSLIWGRASGELFF
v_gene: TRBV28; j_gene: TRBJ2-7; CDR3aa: CASRPSGTELGEQYF
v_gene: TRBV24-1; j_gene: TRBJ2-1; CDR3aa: CATSDIGTSGYNEQFF
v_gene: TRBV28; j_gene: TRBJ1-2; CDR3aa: CASRSERSYGYTF
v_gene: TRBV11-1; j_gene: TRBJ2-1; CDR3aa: CASSSMGQGALDSYNEQFF
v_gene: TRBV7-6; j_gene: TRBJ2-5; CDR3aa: CASSLAPLGTAVYQETQYF
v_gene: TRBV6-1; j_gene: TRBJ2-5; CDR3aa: CASRTSGKRGQYF
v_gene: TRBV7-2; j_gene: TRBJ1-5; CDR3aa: CASSLLEDQPQHF
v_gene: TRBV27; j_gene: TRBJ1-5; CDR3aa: CASRPTGGKGNQPQHF
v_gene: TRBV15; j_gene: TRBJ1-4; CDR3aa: CATSRPMGVSEKLFF
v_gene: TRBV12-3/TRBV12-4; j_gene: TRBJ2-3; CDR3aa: CASRISGTQYF
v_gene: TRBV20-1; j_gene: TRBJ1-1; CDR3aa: CSVDKPGIMNTEAFF
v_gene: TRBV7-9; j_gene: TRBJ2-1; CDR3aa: CASRRGNEQFF
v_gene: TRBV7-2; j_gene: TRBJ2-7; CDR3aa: CASSLTVLMRYEQYF
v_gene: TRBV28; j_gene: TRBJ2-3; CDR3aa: CASSYVGTGGADTQYF
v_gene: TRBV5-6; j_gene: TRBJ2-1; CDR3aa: CASSLWAQGARLADNEQFF
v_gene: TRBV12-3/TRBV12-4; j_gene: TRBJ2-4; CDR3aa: CASSSKQELVKNIQYF
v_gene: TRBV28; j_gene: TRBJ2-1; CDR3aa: CASSPGGIDQFF
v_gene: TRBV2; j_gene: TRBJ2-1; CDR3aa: CASSAGGHLYNEQFF
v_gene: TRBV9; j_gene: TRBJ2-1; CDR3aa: CASSVGRPPLSYNEQFF
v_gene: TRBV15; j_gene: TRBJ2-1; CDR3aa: CATSREVAGGLNEQFF
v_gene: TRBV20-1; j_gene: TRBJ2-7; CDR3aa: CSARFGQVPYEQYF
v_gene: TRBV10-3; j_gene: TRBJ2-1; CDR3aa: CAIGQGLASNEQFF
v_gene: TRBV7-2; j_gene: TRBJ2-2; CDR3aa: CASSPRTGSGELFF